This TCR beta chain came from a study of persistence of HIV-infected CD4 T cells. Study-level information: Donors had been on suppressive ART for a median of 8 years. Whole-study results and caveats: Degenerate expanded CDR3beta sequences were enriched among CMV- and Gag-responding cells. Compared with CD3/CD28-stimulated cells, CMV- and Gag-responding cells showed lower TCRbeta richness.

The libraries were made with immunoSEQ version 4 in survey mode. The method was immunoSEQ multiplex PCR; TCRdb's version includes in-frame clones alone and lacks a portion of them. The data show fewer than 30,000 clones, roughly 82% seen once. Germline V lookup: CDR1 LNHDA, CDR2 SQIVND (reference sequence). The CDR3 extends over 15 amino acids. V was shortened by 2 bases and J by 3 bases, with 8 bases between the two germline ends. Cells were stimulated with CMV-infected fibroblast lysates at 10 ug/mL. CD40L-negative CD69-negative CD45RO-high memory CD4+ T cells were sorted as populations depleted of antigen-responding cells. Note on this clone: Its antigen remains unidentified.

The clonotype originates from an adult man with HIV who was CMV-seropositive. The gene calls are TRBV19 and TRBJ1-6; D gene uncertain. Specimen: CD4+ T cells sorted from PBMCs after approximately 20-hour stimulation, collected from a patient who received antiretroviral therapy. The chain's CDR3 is CASSINGLYNSPLHF. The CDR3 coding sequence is TGTGCCAGTAGTATAAATGGCCTCTATAATTCACCCCTCCACTTT.